This entry concerns a single T cell receptor beta chain. This record belongs to a study of T cell responses to AZD1222 COVID-19 vaccine. The CDR3 loop spans 15 amino acids. CDR1 MNHNS and CDR2 SASEGT come from the germline V gene. The junction had 0 bases not matched to a gene; V was cut back by 0 bases and J by 4 bases. Only in-frame clones appear in the TCRdb table, and some are missing; sequencing was by immunoSEQ multiplex PCR. The sample has 100,000 to 150,000 clones, roughly 92% seen once. This receptor was taken from an adult who received the AZD1222 COVID-19 vaccine. The rearrangement links TRBV6-1 to TRBJ2-1, with 10 nucleotides matching TRBD2. The material sequenced was peripheral blood, taken 28 days after the second AZD1222 dose. CDR3 region: CASSEASGGYNEQFF. For the CDR3, the DNA is TGTGCCAGCAGTGAAGCTAGCGGGGGGTACAATGAGCAGTTCTTC.